The clone carrying this T cell receptor beta chain has a single count. The CDR3 runs 11 residues. V dropped 0 bases and J dropped 8 bases, with 4 bases sitting between them. Germline loops: CDR1 MGHRA, CDR2 YSYEKL. The entry originates in a study of OX40 agonist ivuxolimab in advanced cancers. Profiled with immunoSEQ multiplex PCR; TCRdb holds only in-frame clones, not every one. The table lists approximately 40,000 clones, 83% of them singletons. It was autoimmune disease history or systemic immunosuppression that excluded patients. The specimen was CD4+ or CD8+ T cells sorted from blood, collected in a trial of the OX40 agonist ivuxolimab. This clonotype was obtained from an adult with an advanced solid tumor such as melanoma, head and neck, liver or kidney cancer. The genes are TRBV4-1 and TRBJ1-1; no firm D call. Written as DNA, the CDR3 is TGCGCCAGCAGCCAAGATCTCGAAGCTTTCTTT. Its protein product is CASSQDLEAFF.